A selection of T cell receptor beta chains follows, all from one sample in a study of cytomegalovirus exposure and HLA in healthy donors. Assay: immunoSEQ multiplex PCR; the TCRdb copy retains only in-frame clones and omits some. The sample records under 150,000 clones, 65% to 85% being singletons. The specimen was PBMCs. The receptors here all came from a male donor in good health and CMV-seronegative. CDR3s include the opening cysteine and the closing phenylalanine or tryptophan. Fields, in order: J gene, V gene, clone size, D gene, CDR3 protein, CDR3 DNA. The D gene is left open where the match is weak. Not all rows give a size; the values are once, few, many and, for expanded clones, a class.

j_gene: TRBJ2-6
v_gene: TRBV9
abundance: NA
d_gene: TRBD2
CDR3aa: CASSPRGTSFFGANVLTF
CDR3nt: TGTGCCAGCAGCCCTAGGGGGACTAGCTTTTTTGGGGCCAACGTCCTGACTTTC

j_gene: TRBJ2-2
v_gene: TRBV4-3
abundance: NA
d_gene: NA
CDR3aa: CASSQDRFGSGELFF
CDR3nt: TGCGCCAGCAGCCAAGATCGGTTCGGGTCCGGGGAGCTGTTTTTT

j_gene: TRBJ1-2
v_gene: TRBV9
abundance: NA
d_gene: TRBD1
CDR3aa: CASSYTPNAGGEGYGYTF
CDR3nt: TGTGCCAGCAGCTATACGCCGAACGCAGGGGGCGAGGGTTATGGCTACACCTTC

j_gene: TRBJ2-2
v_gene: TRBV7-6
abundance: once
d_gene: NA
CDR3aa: CASSSQGNTGELFF
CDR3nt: TGTGCCAGCAGCTCCCAGGGGAACACCGGGGAGCTGTTTTTT

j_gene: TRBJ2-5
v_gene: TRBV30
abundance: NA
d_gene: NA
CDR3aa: CAWSVQAGESGLLSTPQETQYF
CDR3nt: TGTGCCTGGAGTGTACAAGCAGGGGAGTCTGGGCTACTCTCGACGCCACAAGAGACCCAGTACTTC

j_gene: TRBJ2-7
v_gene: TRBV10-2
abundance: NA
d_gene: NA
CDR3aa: CASSPPTNYEQYF
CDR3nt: TGCGCCAGCAGTCCCCCAACTAACTACGAGCAGTACTTC

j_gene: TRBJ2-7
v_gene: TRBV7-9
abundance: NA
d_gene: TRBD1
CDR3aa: CASSLMDRGIYEQYF
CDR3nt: TGTGCCAGCAGCTTAATGGACAGGGGAATCTACGAGCAGTACTTC

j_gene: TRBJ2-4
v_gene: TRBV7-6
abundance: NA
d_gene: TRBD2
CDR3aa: CASSSGAGVLNIQYF
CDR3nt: TGTGCCAGCAGCTCGGGAGCGGGAGTATTGAACATTCAGTACTTC

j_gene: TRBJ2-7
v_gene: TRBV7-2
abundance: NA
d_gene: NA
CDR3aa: CASSYWPAGYEQYF
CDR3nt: TGTGCCAGCAGTTATTGGCCAGCGGGCTACGAGCAGTACTTC

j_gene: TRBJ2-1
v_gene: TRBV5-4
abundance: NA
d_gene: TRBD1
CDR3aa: CASSLGGTGGYNEQFF
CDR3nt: TGTGCCAGCAGCTTGGGTGGGACAGGGGGATACAATGAGCAGTTCTTC

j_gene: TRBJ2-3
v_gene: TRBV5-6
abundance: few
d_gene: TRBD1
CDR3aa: CASSSGTDLSDTQYF
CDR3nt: TGTGCCAGCAGCTCCGGGACAGATCTTTCCGATACGCAGTATTTT

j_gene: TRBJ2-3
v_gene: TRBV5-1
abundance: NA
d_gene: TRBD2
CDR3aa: CASSLAGTSGSDTQYF
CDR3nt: TGCGCCAGCAGCTTGGCGGGGACTAGCGGGAGTGATACGCAGTATTTT

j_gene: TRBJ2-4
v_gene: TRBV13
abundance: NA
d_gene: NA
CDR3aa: CASSLEDRNIQYF
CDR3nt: TGTGCCAGCAGCTTAGAGGACAGAAACATTCAGTACTTC

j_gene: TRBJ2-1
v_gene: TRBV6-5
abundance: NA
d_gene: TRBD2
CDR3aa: CASSSGAGGVNEQFF
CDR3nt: TGTGCCAGCAGTTCCGGGGCGGGAGGGGTGAATGAGCAGTTCTTC

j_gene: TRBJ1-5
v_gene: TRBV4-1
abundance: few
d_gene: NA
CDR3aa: CASSQDHRGDQPQHF
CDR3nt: TGCGCCAGCAGCCAAGATCATCGGGGAGATCAGCCCCAGCATTTT

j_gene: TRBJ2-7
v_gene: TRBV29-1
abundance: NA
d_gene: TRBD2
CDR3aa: CSVEGASGSYEQYF
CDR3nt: TGCAGCGTTGAAGGTGCTAGCGGGTCTTACGAGCAGTACTTC

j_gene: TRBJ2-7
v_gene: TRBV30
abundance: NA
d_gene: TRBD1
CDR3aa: CAWSPGQGFAYEQYF
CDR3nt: TGTGCCTGGAGCCCGGGACAGGGCTTTGCGTACGAGCAGTACTTC

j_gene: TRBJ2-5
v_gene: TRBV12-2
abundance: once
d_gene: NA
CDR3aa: CASRAGQASETQYF
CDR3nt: TGTGCAAGTCGCGCCGGACAGGCCTCGGAGACCCAGTACTTC

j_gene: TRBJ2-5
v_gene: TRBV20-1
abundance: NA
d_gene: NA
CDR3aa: CSCLESTTQYF
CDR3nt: TGCAGCTGCCTAGAGTCCACGACCCAGTACTTC

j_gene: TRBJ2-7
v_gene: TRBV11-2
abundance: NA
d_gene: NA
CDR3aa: CASSLERAYEQYF
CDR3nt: TGCGCCAGCAGCTTAGAGAGGGCCTACGAGCAGTACTTC

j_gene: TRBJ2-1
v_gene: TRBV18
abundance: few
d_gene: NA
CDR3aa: CASSPSGANEQFF
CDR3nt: TGTGCCAGCTCACCATCAGGGGCCAATGAGCAGTTCTTC

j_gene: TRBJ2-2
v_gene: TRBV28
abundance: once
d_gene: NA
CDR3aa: CASSFWGRGPSGELFF
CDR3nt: TGTGCCAGCAGTTTCTGGGGTAGGGGCCCCTCCGGGGAGCTGTTTTTT

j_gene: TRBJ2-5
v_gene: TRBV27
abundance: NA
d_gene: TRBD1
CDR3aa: CASSLDRDQTQYF
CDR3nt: TGTGCCAGCAGTTTAGACAGGGACCAAACCCAGTACTTC

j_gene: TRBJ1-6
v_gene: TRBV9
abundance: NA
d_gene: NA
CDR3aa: CASSVGQNSPLHF
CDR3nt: TGTGCCAGCAGCGTAGGACAGAATTCACCCCTCCACTTT

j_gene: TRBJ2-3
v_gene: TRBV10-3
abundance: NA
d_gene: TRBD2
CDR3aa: CARREGGTDTQYF
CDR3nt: TGTGCCAGACGGGAGGGCGGCACAGATACGCAGTATTTT

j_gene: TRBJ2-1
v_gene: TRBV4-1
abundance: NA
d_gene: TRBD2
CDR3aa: CASSQVPGRSSYNEQFF
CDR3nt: TGCGCCAGCAGCCAAGTTCCCGGGAGGAGCTCCTACAATGAGCAGTTCTTC

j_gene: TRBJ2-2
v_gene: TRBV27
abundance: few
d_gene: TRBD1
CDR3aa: CASSPGQINTGELFF
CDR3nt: TGTGCCAGCAGTCCGGGACAGATTAACACCGGGGAGCTGTTTTTT

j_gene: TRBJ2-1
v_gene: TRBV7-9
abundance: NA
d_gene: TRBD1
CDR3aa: CASSPGQGIRNEQFF
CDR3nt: TGTGCCAGCAGCCCGGGACAGGGGATCAGGAATGAGCAGTTCTTC

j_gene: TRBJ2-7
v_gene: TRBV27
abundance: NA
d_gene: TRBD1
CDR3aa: CASSVRDRLYEQYF
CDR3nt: TGTGCCAGCAGTGTCCGGGACAGACTCTACGAGCAGTACTTC

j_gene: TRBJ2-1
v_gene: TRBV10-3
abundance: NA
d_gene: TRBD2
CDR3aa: CAISDHPGGRAKYEQFF
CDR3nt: TGTGCCATCAGTGACCACCCGGGCGGGAGGGCCAAGTATGAGCAGTTCTTC

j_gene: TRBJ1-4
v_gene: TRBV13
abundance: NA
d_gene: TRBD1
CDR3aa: CASSLDRGDNEKLFF
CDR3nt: TGTGCCAGCAGCTTAGACAGGGGGGACAATGAAAAACTGTTTTTT

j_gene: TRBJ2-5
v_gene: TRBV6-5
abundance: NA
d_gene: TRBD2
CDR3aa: CASSYSSTQGGETQYF
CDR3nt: TGTGCCAGCAGTTACTCTTCAACTCAGGGAGGGGAGACCCAGTACTTC

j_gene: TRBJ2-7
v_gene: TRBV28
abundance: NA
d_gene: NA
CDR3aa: CASRSGGTYEQYF
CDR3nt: TGTGCCAGCAGATCAGGGGGGACTTACGAGCAGTACTTC

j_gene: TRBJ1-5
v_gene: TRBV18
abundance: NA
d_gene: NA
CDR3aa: CASSPPGLGGNQPQHF
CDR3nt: TGTGCCAGCTCACCACCGGGGTTAGGGGGCAATCAGCCCCAGCATTTT

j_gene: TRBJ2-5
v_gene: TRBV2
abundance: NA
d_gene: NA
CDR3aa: CASRVTGPSAGTQYF
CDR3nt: TGTGCCAGCAGAGTAACCGGGCCCAGTGCGGGGACCCAGTACTTC

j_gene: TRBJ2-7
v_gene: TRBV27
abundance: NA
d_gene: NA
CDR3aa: CASSSPGAGEQYF
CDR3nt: TGTGCCAGCAGTTCCCCAGGGGCAGGGGAGCAGTACTTC

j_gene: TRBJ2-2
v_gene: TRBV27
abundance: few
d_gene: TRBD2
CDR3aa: CASSPLLAGGTGELFF
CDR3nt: TGTGCCAGCAGTCCTTTACTAGCGGGGGGTACCGGGGAGCTGTTTTTT

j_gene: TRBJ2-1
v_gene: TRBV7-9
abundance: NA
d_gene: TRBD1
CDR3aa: CASSWDRTYNEQFF
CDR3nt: TGTGCCAGCAGCTGGGACAGGACCTACAATGAGCAGTTCTTC

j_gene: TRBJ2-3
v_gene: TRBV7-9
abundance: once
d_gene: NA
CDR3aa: CASSLAGGGTQYF
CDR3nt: TGTGCCAGCAGCTTAGCGGGGGGAGGCACGCAGTATTTT

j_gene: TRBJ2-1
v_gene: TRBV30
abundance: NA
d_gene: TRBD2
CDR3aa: CALRLALSSYNEQFF
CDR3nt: TGTGCCTTGAGACTAGCGCTCAGCTCCTACAATGAGCAGTTCTTC

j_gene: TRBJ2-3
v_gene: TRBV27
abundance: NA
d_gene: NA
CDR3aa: CASSLRLDTQYF
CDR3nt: TGTGCCAGCAGTTTACGTCTGGATACGCAGTATTTT

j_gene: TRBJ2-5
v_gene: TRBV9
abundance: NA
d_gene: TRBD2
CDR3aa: CASSVDLAGAETQYF
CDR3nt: TGTGCCAGCAGCGTAGACCTAGCGGGAGCAGAGACCCAGTACTTC

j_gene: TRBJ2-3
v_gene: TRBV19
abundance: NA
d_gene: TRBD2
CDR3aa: CASSIRGGGGTDTQYF
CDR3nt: TGTGCCAGTAGTATACGAGGCGGGGGGGGAACAGATACGCAGTATTTT

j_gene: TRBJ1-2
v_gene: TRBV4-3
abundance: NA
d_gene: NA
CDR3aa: CASSQDPAGGGYTF
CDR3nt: TGCGCCAGCAGCCAAGACCCCGCGGGAGGAGGCTACACCTTC

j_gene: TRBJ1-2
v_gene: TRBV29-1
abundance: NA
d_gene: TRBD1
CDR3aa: CSVERTGDGYTF
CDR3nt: TGCAGCGTTGAGCGGACAGGGGATGGCTACACCTTC

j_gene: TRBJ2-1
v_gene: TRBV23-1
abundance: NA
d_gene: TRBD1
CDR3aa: CASSRNRGTYNEQFF
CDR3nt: TGCGCCAGCAGTCGTAACAGGGGAACCTACAATGAGCAGTTCTTC

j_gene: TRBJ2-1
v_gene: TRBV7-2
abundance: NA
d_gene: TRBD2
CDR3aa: CASSLGDYHNEQFF
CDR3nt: TGTGCCAGCAGCTTGGGGGACTATCACAATGAGCAGTTCTTC

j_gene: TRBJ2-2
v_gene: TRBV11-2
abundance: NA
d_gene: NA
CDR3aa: CASSQLVSRGELFF
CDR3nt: TGTGCCAGCAGCCAACTAGTTTCTCGCGGGGAGCTGTTTTTT

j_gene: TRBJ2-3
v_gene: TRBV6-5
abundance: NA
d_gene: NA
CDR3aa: CASSPDLATDTQYF
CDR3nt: TGTGCCAGCAGCCCGGACTTAGCCACAGATACGCAGTATTTT

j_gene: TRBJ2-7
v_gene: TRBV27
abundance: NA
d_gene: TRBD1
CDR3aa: CASRGTGVREQYF
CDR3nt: TGTGCCAGTAGAGGGACAGGGGTCCGCGAGCAGTACTTC

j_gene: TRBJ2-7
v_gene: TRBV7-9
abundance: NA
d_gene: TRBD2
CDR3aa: CASRQAGEPYEQYF
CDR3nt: TGTGCCAGCAGGCAAGCGGGAGAACCATACGAGCAGTACTTC

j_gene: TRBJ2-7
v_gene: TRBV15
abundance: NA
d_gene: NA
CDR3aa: CATSTSMRDSYEQYF
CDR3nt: TGTGCCACCAGCACCTCAATGCGGGACAGCTACGAGCAGTACTTC

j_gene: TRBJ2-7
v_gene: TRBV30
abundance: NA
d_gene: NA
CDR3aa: CAWSVGGSSYEQYF
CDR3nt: TGTGCCTGGAGTGTTGGCGGGTCATCCTACGAGCAGTACTTC

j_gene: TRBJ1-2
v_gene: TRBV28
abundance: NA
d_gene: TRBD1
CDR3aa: CASSFPTGGYGYTF
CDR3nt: TGTGCCAGCAGTTTCCCGACAGGGGGATATGGCTACACCTTC

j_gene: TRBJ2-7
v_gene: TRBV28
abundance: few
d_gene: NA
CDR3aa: CASSLASRGIHEQYF
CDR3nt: TGTGCCAGCAGTTTGGCCTCCAGGGGCATCCACGAGCAGTACTTC

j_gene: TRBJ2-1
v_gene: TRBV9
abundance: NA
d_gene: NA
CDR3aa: CASSEVVGNEQFF
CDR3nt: TGTGCCAGCAGCGAAGTGGTCGGTAATGAGCAGTTCTTC

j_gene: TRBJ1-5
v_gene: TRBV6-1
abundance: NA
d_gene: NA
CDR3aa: CASSDLGVEDQPQHF
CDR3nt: TGTGCCAGCAGTGACTTAGGGGTAGAGGATCAGCCCCAGCATTTT

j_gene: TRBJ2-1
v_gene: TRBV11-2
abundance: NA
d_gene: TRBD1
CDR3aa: CASSTETGVDNEQFF
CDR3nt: TGTGCCAGCAGCACAGAGACAGGGGTGGACAATGAGCAGTTCTTC

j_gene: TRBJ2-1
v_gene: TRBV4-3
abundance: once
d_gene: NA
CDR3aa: CASSQGLVVDEQFF
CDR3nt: TGCGCCAGCAGCCAAGGGCTAGTAGTCGATGAGCAGTTCTTC